This entry features one T cell receptor beta chain sequence. Antigen unknown. The data originate from a study of cytomegalovirus exposure and HLA in healthy donors. Broader study findings: It was taken for granted in presence/absence analyses that sequencing depth across donors was roughly uniform.

This CDR3 contains 15 residues. V lost 2 bases to trimming and J lost 0 bases; unmatched junction nucleotides: 4. Germline CDR1 reads SGHRS; CDR2 reads YFSETQ. The donors gave bone marrow, and they were healthy. The PCR ran on 60 Vbeta and 13 Jbeta primers. Repertoires were generated with immunoSEQ multiplex PCR, while TCRdb's copy carries only in-frame clones and drops some. This sample yields about 150,000 clones, of which 76% are seen a single time; about 3% belongs to the top ten. Sequencing input: PBMCs. The chain joins TRBV5-1 to TRBJ1-1, with 7 nucleotides matching TRBD1. The sequence came from a male donor in good health and CMV-seronegative. CDR3 coding DNA: TGCGCCAGCAGCTTACAGGGGACCTTGAACACTGAAGCTTTCTTT. It is translated as CASSLQGTLNTEAFF.